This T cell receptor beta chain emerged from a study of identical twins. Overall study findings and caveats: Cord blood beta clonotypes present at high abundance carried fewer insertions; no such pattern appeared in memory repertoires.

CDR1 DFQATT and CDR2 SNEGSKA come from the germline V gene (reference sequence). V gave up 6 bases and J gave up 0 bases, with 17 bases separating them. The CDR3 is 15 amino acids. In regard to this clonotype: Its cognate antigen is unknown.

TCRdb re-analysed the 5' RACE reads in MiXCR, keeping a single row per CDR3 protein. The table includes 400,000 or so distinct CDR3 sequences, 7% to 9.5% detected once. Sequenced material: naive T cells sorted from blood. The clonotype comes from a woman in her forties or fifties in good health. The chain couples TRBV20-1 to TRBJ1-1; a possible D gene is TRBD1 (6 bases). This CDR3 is CSAKSSGALNTEAFF. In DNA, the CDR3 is TGCAGTGCGAAGTCTTCAGGGGCCCTGAACACTGAAGCTTTCTTT.